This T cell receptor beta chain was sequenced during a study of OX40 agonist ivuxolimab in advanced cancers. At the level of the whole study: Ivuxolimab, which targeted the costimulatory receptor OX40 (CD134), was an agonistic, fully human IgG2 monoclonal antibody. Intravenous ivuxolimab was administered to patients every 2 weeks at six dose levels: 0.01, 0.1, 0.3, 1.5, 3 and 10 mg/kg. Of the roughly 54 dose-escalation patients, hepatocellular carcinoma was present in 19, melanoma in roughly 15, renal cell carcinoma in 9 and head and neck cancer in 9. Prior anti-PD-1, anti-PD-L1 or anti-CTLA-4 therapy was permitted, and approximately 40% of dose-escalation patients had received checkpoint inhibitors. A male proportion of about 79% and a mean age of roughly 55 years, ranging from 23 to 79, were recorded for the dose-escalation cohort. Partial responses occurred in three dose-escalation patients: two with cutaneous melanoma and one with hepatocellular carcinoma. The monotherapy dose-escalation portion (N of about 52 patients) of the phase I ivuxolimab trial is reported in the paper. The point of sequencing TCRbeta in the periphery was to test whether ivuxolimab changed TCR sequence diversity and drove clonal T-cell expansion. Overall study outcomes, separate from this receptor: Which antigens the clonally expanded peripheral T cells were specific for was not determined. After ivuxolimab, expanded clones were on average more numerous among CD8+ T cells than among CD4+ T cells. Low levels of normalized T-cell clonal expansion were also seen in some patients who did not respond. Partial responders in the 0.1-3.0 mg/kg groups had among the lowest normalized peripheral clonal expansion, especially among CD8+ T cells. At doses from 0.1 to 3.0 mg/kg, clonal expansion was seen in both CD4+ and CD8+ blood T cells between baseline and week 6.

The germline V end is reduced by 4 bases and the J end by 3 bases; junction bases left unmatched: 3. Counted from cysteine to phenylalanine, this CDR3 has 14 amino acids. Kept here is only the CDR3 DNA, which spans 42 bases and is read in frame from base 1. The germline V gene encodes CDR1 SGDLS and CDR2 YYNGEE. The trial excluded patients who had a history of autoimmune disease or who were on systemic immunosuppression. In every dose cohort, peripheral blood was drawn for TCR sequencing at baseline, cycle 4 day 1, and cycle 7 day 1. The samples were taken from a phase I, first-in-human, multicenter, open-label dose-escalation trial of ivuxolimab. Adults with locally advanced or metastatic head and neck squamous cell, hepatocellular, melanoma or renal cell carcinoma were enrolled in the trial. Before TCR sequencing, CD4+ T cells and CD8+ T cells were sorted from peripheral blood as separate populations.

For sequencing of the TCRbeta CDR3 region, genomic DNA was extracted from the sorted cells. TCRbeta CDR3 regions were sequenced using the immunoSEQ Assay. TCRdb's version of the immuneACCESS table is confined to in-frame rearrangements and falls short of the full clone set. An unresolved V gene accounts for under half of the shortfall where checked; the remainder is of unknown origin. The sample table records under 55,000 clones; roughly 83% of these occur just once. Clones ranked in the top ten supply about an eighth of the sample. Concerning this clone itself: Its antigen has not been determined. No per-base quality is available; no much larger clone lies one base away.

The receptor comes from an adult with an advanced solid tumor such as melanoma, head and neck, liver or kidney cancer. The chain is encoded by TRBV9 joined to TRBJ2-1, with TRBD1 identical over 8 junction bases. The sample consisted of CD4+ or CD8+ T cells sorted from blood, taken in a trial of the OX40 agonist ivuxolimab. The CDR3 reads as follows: CASSPGQDYNEQFF. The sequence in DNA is TGTGCCAGCAGCCCGGGACAGGACTACAATGAGCAGTTCTTC.